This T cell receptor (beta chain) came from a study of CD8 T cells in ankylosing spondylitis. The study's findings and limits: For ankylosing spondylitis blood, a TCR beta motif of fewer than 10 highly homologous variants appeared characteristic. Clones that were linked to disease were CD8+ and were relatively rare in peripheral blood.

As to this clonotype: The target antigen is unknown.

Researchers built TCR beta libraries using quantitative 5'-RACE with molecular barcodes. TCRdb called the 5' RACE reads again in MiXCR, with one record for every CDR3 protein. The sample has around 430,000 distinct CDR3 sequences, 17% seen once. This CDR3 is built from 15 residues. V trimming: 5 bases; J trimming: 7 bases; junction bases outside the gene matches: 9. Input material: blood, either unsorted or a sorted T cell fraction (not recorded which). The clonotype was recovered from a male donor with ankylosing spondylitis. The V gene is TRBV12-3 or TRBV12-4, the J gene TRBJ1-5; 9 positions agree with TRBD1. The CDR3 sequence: CASSPYRGQGQPQHF. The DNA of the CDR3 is TGTGCCAGCAGTCCCTACAGGGGGCAAGGACAGCCCCAGCATTTT.